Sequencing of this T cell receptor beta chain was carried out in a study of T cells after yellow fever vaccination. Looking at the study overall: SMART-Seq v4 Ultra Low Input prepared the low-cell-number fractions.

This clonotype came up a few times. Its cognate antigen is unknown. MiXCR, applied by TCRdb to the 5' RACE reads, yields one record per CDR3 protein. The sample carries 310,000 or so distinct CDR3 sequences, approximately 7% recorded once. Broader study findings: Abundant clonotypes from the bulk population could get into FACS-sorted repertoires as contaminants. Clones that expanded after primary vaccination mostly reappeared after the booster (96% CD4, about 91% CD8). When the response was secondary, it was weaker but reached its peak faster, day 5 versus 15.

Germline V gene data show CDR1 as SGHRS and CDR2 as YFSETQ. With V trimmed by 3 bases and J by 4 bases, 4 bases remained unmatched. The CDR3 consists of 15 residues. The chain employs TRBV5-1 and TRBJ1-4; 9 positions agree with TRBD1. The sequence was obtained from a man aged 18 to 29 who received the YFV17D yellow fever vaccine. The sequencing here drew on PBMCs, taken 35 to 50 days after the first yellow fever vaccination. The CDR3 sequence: CASSSRQGDNEKLFF. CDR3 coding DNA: TGCGCCAGCAGCTCTCGACAGGGGGATAATGAAAAACTGTTTTTT.